The clone carrying this T cell receptor (beta chain) has at least ten counts. This entry comes from a study of T cells after yellow fever vaccination. V lost 2 bases to trimming and J lost 3 bases; unmatched junction nucleotides: 3. The CDR3 extends over 14 amino acids. In germline, CDR1 is SGHDT, CDR2 YYEEEE. Generation of TCR cDNA used 5'RACE template switching (which added a universal primer site and UMIs). TCRdb reprocessed the 5' RACE reads with MiXCR, giving one entry per CDR3 protein. The sample includes over 45,000 distinct CDR3 sequences, around 7% of them seen just once. This chain uses TRBV5-6 with TRBJ2-7; 9 positions agree with TRBD1. The clonotype originates from a man aged 18-30 years who received the YFV17D yellow fever vaccine. The specimen comprised CD8+ T cells sorted from PBMCs, sampled on the day of the first yellow fever vaccination. CDR3 in DNA: TGTGCCAGCAGCTTAGGGACAGGGTACTACGAGCAGTACTTC. This encodes CASSLGTGYYEQYF.